Each of the 22 T cell receptor beta chains below was sequenced from the same sample in a study of shared clonotypes between healthy human individuals. Generated by immunoSEQ multiplex PCR, the TCRdb table keeps only in-frame clones and is missing some. The sample lists about 1.5 million clones; over 95% were seen once. Sequencing was carried out using naive CD4+ T cells sorted from blood. Documented subset: CD45RA+ positively selected. The receptors derive from a man in his thirties or forties in good health.

The gene calls are TRBV28 and TRBJ1-2; maybe TRBD1 (6 bases). Germline CDR1 MDHEN, CDR2 SYDVKM. V gave up 10 bases and J gave up 7 bases, with 25 bases separating them. The CDR3 sequence is 15 residues long. This CDR3 is CATTVRGAGWGGYTF. CDR3 sequence (DNA): TGTGCCACCACTGTGAGGGGGGCGGGTTGGGGTGGCTACACCTTC.

The chain joins TRBV27 to TRBJ2-1; D is possibly TRBD1 (5 bases). CDR3 length: 16 residues. Germline CDR1 reads MNHEY; CDR2 reads SMNVEV (reference sequence). The V gene lost 5 bases and the J gene lost 3 bases, with 17 bases spanning the gap. In DNA form, the CDR3 reads TGTGCCAGCAGTCCCCATATGGCAGGGTACTACAATGAGCAGTTCTTC. Translation: CASSPHMAGYYNEQFF.

This clone was counted once. The V gene is TRBV11-3, the J gene TRBJ2-1; D is unresolved. The CDR3 spans 15 residues. Germline assignment: CDR1 SGHNT and CDR2 YENEEA. Trimming took off 2 bases at V and 0 bases at J, with 8 bases between the two ends. This chain's CDR3 is CASSLTISSYNEQFF. The CDR3 DNA sequence: TGTGCCAGCAGCTTAACGATAAGCTCCTACAATGAGCAGTTCTTC.

The chain joins TRBV18 to TRBJ2-7; no firm D call. The CDR3 is 14 amino acids. Trimming took 5 bases from V and 3 from J, leaving 14 bases between them. CDR1 and CDR2 from the germline V gene are KGHSH and LQKENI. DNA of the CDR3: TGTGCCAGCTCAGCGGACGGAACTAACTACGAGCAGTACTTC. This codes for CASSADGTNYEQYF.

The V gene is TRBV28, the J gene TRBJ1-4; D gene ambiguous. Trimming stripped 3 bases from V and 0 bases from J, with 8 bases between. Germline-derived CDR1 and CDR2 are MDHEN and SYDVKM. CDR3 length equals 15 residues. The CDR3 nucleotides are TGTGCCAGCAGTTTGGGGTCCGCAACTAATGAAAAACTGTTTTTT. Translating it yields CASSLGSATNEKLFF.

The chain joins TRBV7-3 to TRBJ2-2; 13 positions match TRBD2. V lost 2 bases to trimming and J lost 5 bases; unmatched junction nucleotides: 5. Germline V gives CDR1 SGHTA, CDR2 FQGTGA. The CDR3 sequence is 17 residues long. CDR3 nucleotides: TGTGCCAGCAGCTTAGGAGGACTAGCGGGAGAAACCGGGGAGCTGTTTTTT. Protein: CASSLGGLAGETGELFF.

The chain uses TRBV7-6 and TRBJ2-1; D possibly corresponds to TRBD2 (5 bases). This CDR3 has 16 amino acids. Trimming stripped 2 bases from V and 1 base from J, with 12 bases between. Germline V lookup: CDR1 SGHVS, CDR2 FNYEAQ. CDR3 residues: CASSLSFERSYNEQFF. In DNA form, the CDR3 reads TGTGCCAGCAGCTTATCGTTTGAGCGGTCCTACAATGAGCAGTTCTTC.

The rearrangement joins TRBV5-4 to TRBJ2-7; D is unresolved. This CDR3 comprises 13 residues. V was pared by 0 bases and J by 3 bases, with 7 bases between. CDR1 is SGHNT, CDR2 YYREEE, per germline (reference sequence). CDR3 nucleotide sequence: TGTGCCAGCAGCTTGGCGGCGATCTACGAGCAGTACTTC. Translation gives CASSLAAIYEQYF.

The chain uses TRBV9 and TRBJ1-3, with D possibly matching TRBD1 (5 bases). The V end was cut by 3 bases, the J end by 0 bases, with 16 bases between. The CDR3 is 17 residues long. The germline gives CDR1 SGDLS, CDR2 YYNGEE. CDR3 sequence reads: CASSALARGPSGNTIYF. The CDR3 DNA reads as TGTGCCAGCAGCGCCCTTGCTAGGGGCCCCTCTGGAAACACCATATATTTT.

The chain has TRBV11-2 and TRBJ1-1; TRBD1 matches at 12 bases. The germline CDR1 and CDR2 sequences are SGHAT and FQNNGV. There are 14 residues in the CDR3. Trimming at V came to 8 bases and at J to 4 bases, leaving 5 bases not matched to a gene. CDR3 sequence reads: CASLWDRGLTEAFF. CDR3 DNA: TGTGCCAGCTTATGGGACAGGGGGCTCACTGAAGCTTTCTTT.

Comments on this clone: The same CDR3 also results from other DNA sequences found in this sample. The CDR3, as DNA: TGCGCCAGCAGTCGGCAGGGGAACACTGAAGCTTTCTTT. Protein: CASSRQGNTEAFF. J is TRBJ1-1 and V is TRBV5-1; weak D call: TRBD1 (5 bases). The CDR3 consists of 13 residues. V lost 5 bases, J lost 1 base, and 9 bases lay in between. Looked up from germline, CDR1 is SGHRS and CDR2 is YFSETQ.

V gene TRBV13 combines with J gene TRBJ2-3; D uncertain. Germline CDR1 reads PRHDT; CDR2 reads FYEKMQ (reference sequence). V dropped 1 base and J dropped 0 bases, with 17 bases sitting between them. The CDR3 has 18 amino acids. Written as DNA, the CDR3 is TGTGCCAGCAGCTTAGCCCTATCTCGGGCCGAGAGCACAGATACGCAGTATTTT. It encodes CASSLALSRAESTDTQYF.

The chain uses TRBV27 and TRBJ2-3; a weak D match, TRBD1 (5 bases). Germline V gives CDR1 MNHEY, CDR2 SMNVEV (reference sequence). With 5 bases removed from V and 4 bases from J, the gap between germline ends came to 10 bases. This CDR3 has 13 residues. The CDR3 DNA is TGTGCCAGCAGTCCCCCAGGGTCAGATACGCAGTATTTT. Its protein is CASSPPGSDTQYF.

The V and J genes are TRBV6-5 and TRBJ2-5; D is uncertain. Trimming took off 6 bases at V and 2 bases at J, with 7 bases between the two ends. The CDR3 covers 12 residues. The germline V gene has CDR1 MNHEY and CDR2 SVGAGI. CDR3 sequence reads: CASSRDQETQYF. The CDR3 nucleotides read TGTGCCAGCAGCCGAGATCAAGAGACCCAGTACTTC.

The chain couples TRBV7-9 to TRBJ2-7, with TRBD2 matching 10 bases. From germline, CDR1 is SEHNR and CDR2 FQNEAQ (reference sequence). This CDR3 is 17 amino acids long. J was trimmed by 4 bases and V by 5 bases; bases with no gene match: 14. The chain's CDR3 is CASSRGGLAGDFYEQYF. As DNA, the CDR3 is TGTGCCAGCAGCCGAGGCGGTCTAGCGGGAGATTTTTACGAGCAGTACTTC.

V usage is TRBV6-5 and J usage is TRBJ2-7; D is unresolved. V gave up 8 bases and J gave up 2 bases, with 13 bases separating them. This CDR3 has 13 residues. CDR1 and CDR2 (germline): MNHEY, SVGAGI. This CDR3 reads CASGKPPPYEQYF. The CDR3 DNA follows: TGTGCCAGCGGCAAACCTCCTCCCTACGAGCAGTACTTC.

This clone was recorded once. Other DNA sequences in the same sample also yield this CDR3. The chain couples TRBV7-2 to TRBJ2-1; TRBD2 matches at 7 bases. With 5 bases clipped from V and 4 bases from J, the junction kept 5 bases outside the gene matches. This CDR3 spans 14 amino acids. Germline V gene lookup returns CDR1 SGHTA and CDR2 FQGNSA. The CDR3 is CASSPRDYYNEQFF. In nucleotides, the CDR3 is TGTGCCAGCAGCCCGCGGGACTATTACAATGAGCAGTTCTTC.

With respect to this clone: The sample carries other DNA sequences with the same CDR3. V is TRBV19 and J is TRBJ1-1; 10 bases match TRBD1. The germline V gene has CDR1 LNHDA and CDR2 SQIVND (reference sequence). Germline trimming cut 5 bases from V and 4 bases from J; bases unmatched to any gene: 4. This CDR3 is built from 14 residues. The CDR3 nucleotides read TGTGCCAGTAGTCCGGGACAGGGGAGCACTGAAGCTTTCTTT. Translation: CASSPGQGSTEAFF.

The chain carries TRBV5-5 and TRBJ2-5; TRBD1 aligns across 9 bases. Trimming removed 3 bases from V and 4 bases from J; junction bases left unmatched: 16. In germline, CDR1 is SGHKS, CDR2 YYEKEE (reference sequence). The CDR3 has 18 amino acids. The CDR3 sequence: CASSWRPTGGEGRETQYF. The CDR3 nucleotides are TGTGCCAGCAGCTGGCGACCAACAGGGGGCGAAGGAAGAGAGACCCAGTACTTC.

The gene calls are TRBV6-6 and TRBJ2-7; 9 bases agree with TRBD2. J gave up 0 bases and V 3 bases, and 3 bases lay outside the gene matches. Germline assignment: CDR1 MNHNY and CDR2 SVGAGI (reference sequence). CDR3 length equals 15 residues. The CDR3 DNA sequence: TGTGCCAGCAGTTATCGGACTAGCGCCTCCTACGAGCAGTACTTC. It codes for CASSYRTSASYEQYF.

This clone has only one observation. The CDR3 DNA is TGTGCCAGCAGATTACAGGGGGCCGAAACTGAAGCTTTCTTT. This sequence encodes CASRLQGAETEAFF. V gene TRBV6-1 combines with J gene TRBJ1-1, with 9 bases that match TRBD1. The CDR3 has 14 amino acids. Germline CDR1 is MNHNS and CDR2 is SASEGT. The V segment lost 6 bases and the J segment 5 bases; nucleotides outside the gene matches: 7.

The chain carries TRBV6-5 and TRBJ1-1; 7 bases align to TRBD1. Trimming removed 6 bases from V and 7 bases from J; junction bases left unmatched: 5. The V gene's germline CDR1 is MNHEY and CDR2 SVGAGI. The length of the CDR3 is 12 residues. The CDR3 sequence is CASSQGQNEAFF. In DNA, the CDR3 is TGTGCCAGCAGCCAGGGACAGAATGAAGCTTTCTTT.